Presented here are 28 T cell receptor beta chains from one specimen sequenced in a study of T-cell memory formation after mild COVID-19. TCRdb ran MiXCR on the 5' RACE reads and lists one entry per CDR3 protein. The sample lists around 340,000 distinct CDR3 sequences; about an eighth were seen once. The specimen sequenced was PBMCs or a T cell subset sorted from them (not recorded which). Every receptor here comes from a man between 18 and 29 years old who had mild COVID-19 (a few samples of this study predate the infection). Cell type and time point are not known.

This chain connects TRBV5-1 to TRBJ2-1; D might be TRBD2 (6 bases). V lost 2 bases to trimming and J lost 3 bases, with 12 bases between them. From germline, CDR1 is SGHRS and CDR2 YFSETQ. CDR3 size: 15 residues. The CDR3 protein is CASSLGTLIYNEQFF. DNA for the CDR3: TGCGCCAGCAGCTTAGGGACTCTAATCTACAATGAGCAGTTCTTC. The entire variable domain, with the rest obtained from reference TRBV5-1 and TRBJ2-1, is as follows: KAGVTQTPRYLIKTRGQQVTLSCSPISGHRSVSWYQQTPGQGLQFLFEYFSETQRNKGNFPGRFSGRQFSNSRSEMNVSTLELGDSALYLCASSLGTLIYNEQFFGPGTRLTVL.

The gene calls are TRBV7-6 and TRBJ2-1; D is perhaps TRBD2 (7 bases). Germline V gene sequence: CDR1 SGHVS, CDR2 FNYEAQ. This CDR3 is built from 17 residues. V was trimmed by 0 bases and J by 8 bases, leaving 20 bases between them. The CDR3 DNA reads TGTGCCAGCAGCTTAGCGGACGTCTATGCGGGGGCGTATGAGCAGTTCTTC. This codes for CASSLADVYAGAYEQFF.

This clonotype was counted between two and nine times. This chain joins TRBV10-1 and TRBJ2-1; tentative D call: TRBD1 (5 bases). The V gene's germline CDR1 is WNHNN and CDR2 SYGVQD (reference sequence). Trimming removed 1 base at V and 0 bases at J, with 7 bases between. The CDR3 extends over 15 amino acids. As DNA, the CDR3 is TGCGCCAGCAGTGAGTACAGGACCTCCTACAATGAGCAGTTCTTC. This gives the protein CASSEYRTSYNEQFF.

This chain links TRBV6-2 or TRBV6-3 with TRBJ2-5, with D tentatively TRBD1 or TRBD2 (6 bases each). The V end lost 4 bases, the J end lost 2 bases, and 11 bases lay between the germline ends. Germline CDR1 MNHEY, CDR2 SVGEGT. The CDR3 length is 14 residues. The DNA of the CDR3 is TGTGCCAGCAGTTCGGAGGGGGGTCAAGAGACCCAGTACTTC. This encodes CASSSEGGQETQYF.

This clonotype was counted only a few times. This chain connects TRBV6-6 to TRBJ2-7; 8 bases fit TRBD1. CDR1 and CDR2 (germline): MNHNY, SVGAGI (reference sequence). The junction had 4 bases not matched to a gene; V was cut back by 6 bases and J by 3 bases. The length of the CDR3 is 13 residues. This CDR3 is CASSRGQGYEQYF. The DNA of the CDR3 is TGTGCCAGCAGCCGTGGACAGGGCTACGAGCAGTACTTC.

The rearrangement uses TRBV4-2 and TRBJ2-1; D is unresolved. The CDR3 extends over 15 amino acids. V lost 2 bases, J lost 3 bases, and 11 bases lay in between. CDR1 and CDR2 from the germline V gene are LGHNA and YNFKEQ. DNA of the CDR3: TGTGCCAGCAGCCAATCTTGGTTCGGCTACAATGAGCAGTTCTTC. Residues: CASSQSWFGYNEQFF.

The chain has TRBV3-1 and TRBJ2-1; D gene ambiguous. Germline CDR1 reads LGHDT; CDR2 reads YNNKEL (reference sequence). V was trimmed by 6 bases and J by 7 bases, leaving 10 bases between them. The CDR3 extends over 12 amino acids. As DNA, the CDR3 is TGTGCCAGCAGTCGTACAGAAAATGAGCAGTTCTTC. It codes for CASSRTENEQFF.

This sequence joins TRBV5-1 and TRBJ1-6; D not certain. Germline V lookup: CDR1 SGHRS, CDR2 YFSETQ. Trimming left V 2 bases short and J 7 bases short, with 13 bases between. The CDR3 has 15 residues. The CDR3 DNA reads as TGCGCCAGCAGCTTCTTTCCGGGAACAAATTCACCCCTCCACTTT. It yields the protein CASSFFPGTNSPLHF. Full variable domain (missing parts from reference TRBV5-1 and TRBJ1-6): KAGVTQTPRYLIKTRGQQVTLSCSPISGHRSVSWYQQTPGQGLQFLFEYFSETQRNKGNFPGRFSGRQFSNSRSEMNVSTLELGDSALYLCASSFFPGTNSPLHFGNGTRLTVT.

This chain connects TRBV29-1 to TRBJ2-2; 12 positions agree with TRBD1. The CDR3 is made up of 17 amino acids. Germline V CDR1 and CDR2: SQVTM, ANQGSEA. V lost 2 bases to trimming and J lost 4 bases; unmatched junction nucleotides: 8. The CDR3 DNA is TGCAGCGTTGAAAGGGGGCGGGACAGGGGGCGCACCGGGGAGCTGTTTTTT. The encoded protein is CSVERGRDRGRTGELFF.

The chain has TRBV6-5 and TRBJ2-7; tentative D call: TRBD2 (5 bases). CDR1 is MNHEY, CDR2 SVGAGI, per germline. The CDR3 is made up of 16 amino acids. Trimming stripped 0 bases from V and 0 bases from J, with 12 bases between. The CDR3 nucleotides read TGTGCCAGCAGTTACTCGGGCATTGGGAGCTCCTACGAGCAGTACGTC. Amino acid sequence: CASSYSGIGSSYEQYV.

There are a few counts of this clonotype. The chain employs TRBV5-1 and TRBJ1-6; D is ambiguous. CDR1 and CDR2 (germline): SGHRS, YFSETQ. V was pared by 1 base and J by 7 bases, with 18 bases between. The CDR3 has 17 amino acids. In nucleotides, the CDR3 is TGCGCCAGCAGCTTGTTAGTCTCCGGGGTGGGGAATTCACCCCTCCACTTT. Its protein is CASSLLVSGVGNSPLHF.

This clonotype was seen a handful of times. V usage is TRBV23-1 and J usage is TRBJ2-4; TRBD2 agrees at 8 bases. TRBV23-1 belongs to the ORF category, with a function that is uncertain. The CDR3 length is 22 residues. The V gene end was trimmed by 0 bases and the J gene end by 0 bases; junction bases not matched to a gene: 19. The CDR3 region has the DNA TGCGCCAGCAGTCAATCCCCTTCACCGGGACTAGATTTTCTCCTAGCCAAAAACATTCAGTACTTC. It specifies CASSQSPSPGLDFLLAKNIQYF.

This clonotype was observed at least ten times. The chain links TRBV18 to TRBJ1-1; D remains unclear. Germline V gene lookup returns CDR1 KGHSH and CDR2 LQKENI. V lost 2 bases to trimming and J lost 4 bases, with 5 bases between them. CDR3 length: 12 residues. CDR3 nucleotide sequence: TGTGCCAGCTCACCAACAAGCACTGAAGCTTTCTTT. Protein sequence: CASSPTSTEAFF.

In nucleotides, the CDR3 is TGCGCCAGCAGCTTGACTGTCGGGCCTAGCTCCTACGAGCAGTACTTC. Translation gives CASSLTVGPSSYEQYF. The chain uses TRBV5-1 and TRBJ2-7; no clear D. The CDR3 sequence is 16 residues long. CDR1 is SGHRS, CDR2 YFSETQ, per germline. The V end was cut by 1 base, the J end by 0 bases, with 14 bases between.

V gene TRBV7-9 combines with J gene TRBJ2-1; 7 bases align to TRBD2. V dropped 6 bases and J dropped 7; count of bases not matched to a gene: 12. The CDR3 covers 15 residues. CDR1 is SEHNR and CDR2 is FQNEAQ in the germline V gene (reference sequence). The CDR3 loop is CASRLAGDGLNEQFF. CDR3 DNA sequence: TGTGCCAGCAGGCTCGCGGGGGACGGATTAAATGAGCAGTTCTTC.

This clonotype was counted between two and nine times. The chain couples TRBV12-3 or TRBV12-4 to TRBJ1-2; TRBD1 aligns across 7 bases. This CDR3 comprises 16 residues. The V segment lost 1 base and the J segment 8 bases; nucleotides outside the gene matches: 13. The CDR3: CASSLGVWGTVLGYTF. CDR3 nucleotides: TGTGCCAGCAGTTTAGGAGTTTGGGGGACAGTCCTCGGCTACACCTTC.

This clonotype has a handful of counts. This chain links TRBV28 with TRBJ2-3; D call uncertain. The V end lost 6 bases, the J end lost 1 base, and 11 bases lay between the germline ends. The CDR3 is 14 amino acids. The V gene's germline CDR1 is MDHEN and CDR2 SYDVKM. CDR3 sequence (DNA): TGTGCCAGCAGCTTCCCCCCAGGCACAGATACGCAGTATTTT. Amino acids: CASSFPPGTDTQYF.

There are a few counts of this clonotype. The gene calls are TRBV6-2 or TRBV6-3 and TRBJ2-7; D remains unclear. The CDR3 is 12 amino acids. Germline V CDR1 and CDR2: MNHEY, SVGEGT. Trimming took 0 bases from V and 7 from J, leaving 7 bases between them. The CDR3 DNA reads as TGTGCCAGCAGTTACTCTGCTGGGGAGCAGTACTTC. Residues: CASSYSAGEQYF.

V gene TRBV4-1 combines with J gene TRBJ2-7; D is undetermined. V was trimmed by 0 bases and J by 3 bases, leaving 9 bases between them. The CDR3 has 14 amino acids. Germline V gene lookup returns CDR1 MGHRA and CDR2 YSYEKL. The CDR3 loop reads CASSQDAASYEQYV. The CDR3 region has the DNA TGCGCCAGCAGCCAAGATGCAGCGAGCTACGAGCAGTACGTC.

The chain employs TRBV27 and TRBJ1-5; a possible D gene is TRBD1 (6 bases). Germline CDR1 is MNHEY and CDR2 is SMNVEV (reference sequence). This CDR3 comprises 14 residues. The V and J ends lost 5 bases and 7 bases respectively, with 15 bases between them. CDR3 sequence (DNA): TGTGCCAGCAGTAAAGGGGGAAGCGGACAGCCCCAGCATTTT. It specifies CASSKGGSGQPQHF.

Only a few counts were recorded for this clonotype. V and J are TRBV7-9 and TRBJ2-7; a possible D gene is TRBD2 (7 bases). Germline assignment: CDR1 SEHNR and CDR2 FQNEAQ (reference sequence). The CDR3 is 17 amino acids. Trimming pared 3 bases from V and 0 bases from J, leaving 18 bases between. The CDR3 loop is CASSLGDGGLSSYEQYF. Here the CDR3 DNA reads TGTGCCAGCAGCTTGGGAGACGGGGGGCTGAGCTCCTACGAGCAGTACTTC.

The chain has TRBV29-1 and TRBJ1-6, with D maybe TRBD1 (5 bases). V lost 6 bases to trimming and J lost 10 bases, with 16 bases between them. The CDR3 covers 13 residues. CDR1 is SQVTM, CDR2 ANQGSEA, per germline. CDR3 protein: CSVRQGPQSPLHF. The DNA for the CDR3 is TGCAGCGTCCGGCAGGGACCTCAATCACCCCTCCACTTT.

Only a few counts were recorded for this clonotype. CDR3 nucleotide sequence: TGTGCCAGCAGCCAAGCTTGGGCGGGGTCATACAATGAGCAGTTCTTC. This gives the protein CASSQAWAGSYNEQFF. This chain joins TRBV4-2 and TRBJ2-1; tentative D call: TRBD2 (6 bases). Per germline, CDR1 LGHNA and CDR2 YNFKEQ. The CDR3 has 16 residues. Trimming took 1 base from V and 4 from J, leaving 14 bases between them.

The V call is TRBV7-2, the J call TRBJ2-2, with D perhaps TRBD1 (6 bases). The CDR3 has 16 amino acids. V was clipped by 4 bases and J by 0 bases, with 12 bases between them. Germline-derived CDR1 and CDR2 are SGHTA and FQGNSA. The CDR3 nucleotides read TGTGCCAGCAGCTCCCGGACAGCATCGAACACCGGGGAGCTGTTTTTT. Protein: CASSSRTASNTGELFF.

This clonotype was picked up a small number of times. The chain links TRBV10-3 to TRBJ2-3, with 7 nucleotides matching TRBD2. The CDR3 spans 15 residues. Germline CDR1 ENHRY, CDR2 SYGVKD. V shed 8 bases and J 4 bases; nucleotides not matched to a gene: 12. DNA for the CDR3: TGTGCCATCGCATTGGGGAGCGGGGTAGCAGATACGCAGTATTTT. Translating gives CAIALGSGVADTQYF.

The sample holds a few counts of this clonotype. The V call is TRBV7-9, the J call TRBJ2-7; D gene uncertain. This CDR3 contains 12 residues. Germline values: CDR1 SEHNR, CDR2 FQNEAQ (reference sequence). Trimming left V 2 bases short and J 0 bases short, with 2 bases between. The CDR3 loop reads CASSLYSYEQYF. CDR3 nucleotide sequence: TGTGCCAGCAGCTTATACTCCTACGAGCAGTACTTC.

This clonotype was seen at least ten times. This chain joins TRBV4-3 and TRBJ2-6; 7 nucleotides line up with TRBD2. CDR3 size: 16 residues. Germline assignment: CDR1 LGHNA and CDR2 YSLEER. J gave up 2 bases and V 0 bases, and 1 base lay outside the gene matches. CDR3 nucleotides: TGCGCCAGCAGCCAAGATGGGGGGGCTGGGGCCAACGTCCTGACTTTC. Amino acids: CASSQDGGAGANVLTF.

This clonotype showed up many times. The CDR3 region is CATSRERQGNSNQPQHF. As DNA, the CDR3 is TGTGCCACCAGCAGAGAACGCCAGGGGAATAGCAATCAGCCCCAGCATTTT. The chain recombines TRBV15 with TRBJ1-5, with a weak D call TRBD1 (6 bases). The CDR3 is 17 residues long. V lost 0 bases and J lost 0, with 12 bases in between. CDR1 and CDR2 (germline): LNHNV, YYDKDF (reference sequence).